The sample holds a few counts of the clone carrying this T cell receptor beta chain. The antigen remains undetermined. The data were taken from a study of cytomegalovirus exposure and HLA in healthy donors. Trimming removed 5 bases at V and 14 bases at J, with 19 bases between. The CDR3 has 14 amino acids. CDR1 and CDR2 from the germline V gene are MNHNY and SVGAGI (reference sequence). Broader study findings: For most TCR sequences rarity was the rule, although some public TCRs occurred in many donors. A few CMV-associated chains were confirmed in vitro to be specific for CMV antigens. Some TCR beta chains (approximately 180 of them) were listed as cytomegalovirus-associated. Reports credit the classifier with highly specific, highly sensitive diagnosis of cytomegalovirus status.

Profiling relied on immunoSEQ multiplex PCR, and the TCRdb table lists in-frame clones only, not all of them. The table has roughly 250,000 clones, around nine tenths seen once. The sequence was obtained from a man between 18 and 35 years old in good health and CMV-seronegative. The V call is TRBV6-6, the J call TRBJ1-6, with D perhaps matching TRBD1 (6 bases). The sample taken for sequencing was PBMCs. The CDR3: CASSDDRPSVTLHF. The CDR3 DNA is TGTGCCAGCAGTGACGACAGGCCCTCGGTGACCCTCCACTTT.